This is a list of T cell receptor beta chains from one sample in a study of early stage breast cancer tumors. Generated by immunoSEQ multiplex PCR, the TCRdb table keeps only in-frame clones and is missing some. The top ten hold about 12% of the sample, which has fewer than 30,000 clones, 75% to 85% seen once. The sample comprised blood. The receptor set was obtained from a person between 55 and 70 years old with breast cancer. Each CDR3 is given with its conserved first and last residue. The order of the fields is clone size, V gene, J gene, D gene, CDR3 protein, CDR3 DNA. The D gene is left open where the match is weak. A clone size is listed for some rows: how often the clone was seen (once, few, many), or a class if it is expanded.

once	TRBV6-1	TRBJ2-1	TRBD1	CASRRDRVVNEQFF	TGTGCCAGCAGGCGGGACAGGGTCGTCAATGAGCAGTTCTTC
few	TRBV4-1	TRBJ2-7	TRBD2	CASSQDLTSGRSYEQYF	TGCGCCAGCAGCCAAGATTTGACTAGCGGGAGATCATACGAGCAGTACTTC
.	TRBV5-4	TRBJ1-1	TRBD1	CASSRQGANTEAFF	TGTGCCAGCAGCCGACAGGGGGCTAACACTGAAGCTTTCTTT
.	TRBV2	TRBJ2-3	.	CASSEAVKGGSDTQYF	TGTGCCAGCAGTGAAGCGGTAAAGGGAGGTTCAGATACGCAGTATTTT
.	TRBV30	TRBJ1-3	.	CAWSVPRGSGNTIYF	TGTGCCTGGAGTGTACCGCGGGGCTCTGGAAACACCATATATTTT
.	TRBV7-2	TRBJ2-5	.	CASSSGQIKETQYF	TGTGCCAGCAGCTCCGGACAGATAAAAGAGACCCAGTACTTC
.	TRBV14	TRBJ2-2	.	CASSPIFAGSGELFF	TGTGCCAGCAGCCCGATTTTTGCAGGGTCCGGGGAGCTGTTTTTT
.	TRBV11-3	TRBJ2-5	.	CASSSREPRETQYF	TGTGCCAGCAGCTCTCGGGAGCCCCGAGAGACCCAGTACTTC
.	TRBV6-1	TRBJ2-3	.	CASSAAGEDTQYF	TGTGCCAGCAGTGCGGCAGGGGAAGATACGCAGTATTTT
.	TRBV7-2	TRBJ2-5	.	CASSLDSRGETQYF	TGTGCCAGCAGCTTAGATAGCAGGGGCGAGACCCAGTACTTC
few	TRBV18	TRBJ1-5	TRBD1	CASSLDRGADQPQHF	TGTGCCAGCTCACTCGACAGGGGGGCTGATCAGCCCCAGCATTTT
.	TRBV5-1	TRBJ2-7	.	CASSLGTRISSYEQYF	TGCGCCAGCAGCTTGGGGACAAGGATCAGCTCCTACGAGCAGTACTTC
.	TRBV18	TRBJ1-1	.	CASSPFSGNTEAFF	TGTGCCAGCTCACCTTTCAGCGGGAACACTGAAGCTTTCTTT
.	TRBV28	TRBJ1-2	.	CASSHLTVNYGYTF	TGTGCCAGCAGCCACTTGACAGTTAACTATGGCTACACCTTC
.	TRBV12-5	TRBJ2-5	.	CASGFRPATGETQYF	TGTGCTAGTGGTTTCCGCCCTGCGACTGGGGAGACCCAGTACTTC
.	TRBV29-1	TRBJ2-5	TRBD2	CSVEGDGRALETQYF	TGCAGCGTTGAAGGTGACGGGAGGGCCTTAGAGACCCAGTACTTC
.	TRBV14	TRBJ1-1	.	CASSQEGALGTEAFF	TGTGCCAGCAGCCAAGAAGGGGCTCTCGGCACTGAAGCTTTCTTT
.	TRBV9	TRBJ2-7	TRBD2	CASSVGASGGYEQYF	TGTGCCAGCAGCGTAGGGGCTAGCGGAGGCTACGAGCAGTACTTC
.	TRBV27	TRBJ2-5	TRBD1	CASSPLRGRGWETQYF	TGTGCCAGCAGTCCCCTCAGGGGGCGCGGATGGGAGACCCAGTACTTC
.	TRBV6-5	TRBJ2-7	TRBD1	CASSRQGGSYEQYF	TGTGCCAGCAGTCGACAGGGCGGTTCCTACGAGCAGTACTTC
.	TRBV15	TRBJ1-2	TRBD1	CATNPDRGRLGYTF	TGTGCCACCAACCCAGACAGGGGGCGACTTGGCTACACCTTC
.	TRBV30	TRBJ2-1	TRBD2	CAWSVRQRLAYLYNEQFF	TGTGCCTGGAGTGTACGTCAGAGACTAGCCTACCTCTACAATGAGCAGTTCTTC
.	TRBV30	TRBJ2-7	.	CAWSARGGGLDEQYF	TGTGCCTGGAGTGCCCGAGGGGGGGGCTTAGACGAGCAGTACTTC
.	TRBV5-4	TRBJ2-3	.	CASRSQGADTQYF	TGTGCCAGCAGGTCCCAGGGTGCAGATACGCAGTATTTT
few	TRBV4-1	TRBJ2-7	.	CASSQKSRTTTYEQYF	TGCGCCAGCAGCCAAAAAAGTCGTACCACAACCTACGAGCAGTACTTC
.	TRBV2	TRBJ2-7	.	CASILDSVHYEQYF	.
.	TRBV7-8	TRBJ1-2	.	CASSLGGAGNGYTF	TGTGCCAGCAGCTTAGGAGGCGCGGGTAATGGCTACACCTTC
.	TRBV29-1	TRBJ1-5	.	CSVVGGAQNQPQHF	TGCAGCGTTGTTGGGGGGGCGCAGAATCAGCCCCAGCATTTT
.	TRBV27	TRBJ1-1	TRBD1	CASSLKTGRNTEAFF	TGTGCCAGCAGTTTGAAGACAGGGCGAAACACTGAAGCTTTCTTT
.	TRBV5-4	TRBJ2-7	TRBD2	CASSYSGGVGEQYF	TGTGCCAGCAGCTATAGCGGGGGGGTGGGTGAGCAGTACTTC
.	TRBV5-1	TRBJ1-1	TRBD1	CASSSNPGGAGTEAFF	TGCGCCAGCAGCTCTAATCCAGGGGGCGCGGGCACTGAAGCTTTCTTT
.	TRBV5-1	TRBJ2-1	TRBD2	CASSLAASGTQKQFF	TGCGCCAGCAGCTTGGCGGCTAGCGGGACGCAGAAGCAGTTCTTC
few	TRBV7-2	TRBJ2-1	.	CASSLFGQYNEQFF	TGTGCCAGCAGCTTATTTGGACAGTACAATGAGCAGTTCTTC
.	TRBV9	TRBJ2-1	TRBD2	CASSLSGSLAGEQFF	TGTGCCAGCAGCCTGAGCGGGAGTTTGGCTGGTGAGCAGTTCTTC
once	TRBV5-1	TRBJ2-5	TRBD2	CASSLRTSGAQETQYF	TGCGCCAGCAGCTTGCGGACTAGCGGGGCCCAAGAGACCCAGTACTTC
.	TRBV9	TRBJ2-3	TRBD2	CASSPIAGGADTQYF	TGTGCCAGCAGCCCTATAGCGGGAGGGGCAGATACGCAGTATTTT
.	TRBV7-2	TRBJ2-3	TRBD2	CASSLQAGSTDTQYF	TGTGCCAGCAGCTTACAAGCGGGGAGCACAGATACGCAGTATTTT
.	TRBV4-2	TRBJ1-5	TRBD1	CASSPNQGVGQPQHF	TGTGCCAGCAGCCCGAATCAGGGGGTTGGGCAGCCCCAGCATTTT
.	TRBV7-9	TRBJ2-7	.	CASSLAEGEGSYEQYF	TGTGCCAGCAGCTTAGCAGAGGGAGAAGGATCCTACGAGCAGTACTTC
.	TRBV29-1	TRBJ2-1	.	CSVSRVSSSYNEQFF	TGCAGCGTATCGAGGGTCTCAAGCTCCTACAATGAGCAGTTCTTC
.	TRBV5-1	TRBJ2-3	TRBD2	CASSQLGRAGEDTQYF	TGCGCCAGCAGCCAATTAGGGAGGGCCGGAGAAGATACGCAGTATTTT
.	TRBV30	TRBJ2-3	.	CASSLAGDTQYF	TGTGCTTCCTCTCTGGCGGGAGATACGCAGTATTTT
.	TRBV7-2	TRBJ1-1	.	CASSTDRTFEAFF	TGTGCCAGCAGCACGGACAGAACATTTGAAGCTTTCTTT
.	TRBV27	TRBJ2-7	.	CASSLSQGQGGGYEQYF	TGTGCCAGCAGTTTATCCCAAGGACAGGGAGGGGGATACGAGCAGTACTTC
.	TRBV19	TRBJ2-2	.	CASSINGVSTGELFF	TGTGCCAGTAGTATCAACGGGGTGAGCACCGGGGAGCTGTTTTTT